Below are 24 T cell receptor beta chains sequenced from a single sample in a study of T cells expressing NK-cell markers. TCRdb re-called the 5' RACE reads; one entry per CDR3 protein, DNA not given. The specimen's table records about 440,000 distinct CDR3 sequences. The specimen sequenced was blood T cells: a sorted CD56 or NKG2C T cell subset, CD4+ or CD8+ T cells, or bulk PBMC T cells (not recorded which). These receptor sequences come from a woman between 18 and 70 years old in good health.

The chain carries TRBV5-1 and TRBJ2-1; the D gene TCRdb calls, TRBD2, cannot be checked with no DNA. The CDR3 totals 15 residues. Germline-derived CDR1 and CDR2 are SGHRS and YFSETQ. This chain's CDR3 is CASSRAGTSYNEQFF.

The chain combines TRBV20-1 with TRBJ2-5; checking the TCRdb D call of TRBD1 is not possible without DNA. Germline-derived CDR1 and CDR2 are DFQATT and SNEGSKA (reference sequence). The CDR3 length is 14 residues. This CDR3 reads CSARGGQTQETQYF.

J is TRBJ2-3 and V is TRBV20-1; TCRdb names TRBD1, which stays unverified in the absence of DNA. This CDR3 has 16 residues. Germline V CDR1 and CDR2: DFQATT, SNEGSKA (reference sequence). This CDR3 is CSARDKTTGSPDTQYF.

The V gene is TRBV15, the J gene TRBJ1-6. Germline V gene sequence: CDR1 LNHNV, CDR2 YYDKDF (reference sequence). The CDR3 runs 14 residues. CDR3 loop: CATSRAFSDSPLHF.

The chain carries TRBV20-1 and TRBJ1-6; TCRdb outputs TRBD1, but without DNA this stays unchecked. Germline lookup yields CDR1 DFQATT and CDR2 SNEGSKA (reference sequence). CDR3 length: 14 amino acids. CDR3 amino acids: CSASAGVGISPLHF.

The chain joins TRBV20-1 to TRBJ2-4; TCRdb outputs TRBD2, but without DNA this stays unchecked. The CDR3 length is 15 residues. Germline assignment: CDR1 DFQATT and CDR2 SNEGSKA (reference sequence). CDR3 sequence: CSASGLAGTKNIQYF.

The chain recombines TRBV5-6 with TRBJ2-1; TCRdb's D call, TRBD2, is unchecked because there is no DNA. The V gene's germline CDR1 is SGHDT and CDR2 YYEEEE. This CDR3 has 19 residues. The CDR3 protein is CASSPPLGGRAHNKDEQFF.

CDR3: CASSPQAASNTGELFF. This chain connects TRBV18 to TRBJ2-2. This CDR3 has 16 amino acids. Germline values: CDR1 KGHSH, CDR2 LQKENI.

The genes are TRBV10-3 and TRBJ2-5; TCRdb's D call, TRBD1, is unchecked because there is no DNA. This CDR3 is 19 amino acids long. CDR1 and CDR2 (germline): ENHRY, SYGVKD. CDR3 protein: CAISAGAKPGLMSKETQYF.

The CDR3 protein is CASSQEGGVTEAFF. The chain couples TRBV3-1 to TRBJ1-1; no DNA is available, so the TRBD1 call from TCRdb remains unchecked. The length of the CDR3 is 14 residues. CDR1 is LGHDT, CDR2 YNNKEL, per germline (reference sequence).

This chain uses TRBV28 with TRBJ1-2; the TCRdb D gene call, TRBD1, has no DNA to confirm it. This CDR3 is 12 amino acids long. Germline V gives CDR1 MDHEN, CDR2 SYDVKM. CDR3 residues: CASRRTGGGYTF.

The chain is built from TRBV20-1 and TRBJ2-2; TCRdb's D gene call, TRBD1, goes unchecked for lack of DNA. Per the germline V gene, CDR1 is DFQATT and CDR2 is SNEGSKA (reference sequence). This CDR3 has 16 amino acids. The CDR3: CSAREPGQGYTGELFF.

The gene calls are TRBV12-3 or TRBV12-4 and TRBJ2-3; TCRdb outputs TRBD2, but without DNA this stays unchecked. The CDR3 loop spans 17 amino acids. The chain's CDR3 is CASSFPLLAGGADTQYF.

The chain recombines TRBV27 with TRBJ2-5. The CDR3 runs to 13 residues. Germline assignment: CDR1 MNHEY and CDR2 SMNVEV (reference sequence). CDR3 residues: CASSWALQETQYF.

J is TRBJ2-1 and V is TRBV4-3; the TCRdb D gene call, TRBD2, has no DNA to confirm it. Per germline, CDR1 LGHNA and CDR2 YSLEER. The CDR3 runs to 14 residues. CDR3 amino acids: CASSPLAEGNEQFF.

CDR3 residues: CASSQDRGANSPLHF. V and J are TRBV14 and TRBJ1-6; TCRdb calls TRBD1, which cannot be checked without DNA. The germline CDR1 and CDR2 sequences are SGHDN and FVKESK. The CDR3 runs 15 residues.

The chain has TRBV12-3 or TRBV12-4 and TRBJ2-3. This CDR3 spans 11 amino acids. CDR3 in amino acids: CASSAEDTQYF.

J is TRBJ2-3 and V is TRBV20-1; absent DNA, TCRdb's TRBD1 call cannot be checked. The CDR3 extends over 15 amino acids. Germline V gene sequence: CDR1 DFQATT, CDR2 SNEGSKA (reference sequence). This chain's CDR3 is CSAKNPREVGDTQYF.

The rearrangement joins TRBV2 to TRBJ2-1; TCRdb reports TRBD2, a call that lacks DNA to check it against. The germline V gene has CDR1 SNHLY and CDR2 FYNNEI. The CDR3 has 16 residues. CDR3 loop: CASALSRLAGLNEQFF. Together with reference TRBV2 and TRBJ2-1, the CDR3 gives the full variable domain: EPEVTQTPSHQVTQMGQEVILRCVPISNHLYFYWYRQILGQKVEFLVSFYNNEISEKSEIFDDQFSVERPDGSNFTLKIRSTKLEDSAMYFCASALSRLAGLNEQFFGPGTRLTVL.

The CDR3 sequence: CASSLIGGVEQYF. The J gene is TRBJ2-7, the V gene TRBV27; as DNA is missing, the TRBD2 call by TCRdb cannot be tested. CDR3 size: 13 residues. The germline V gene has CDR1 MNHEY and CDR2 SMNVEV (reference sequence).

The chain combines TRBV7-3 with TRBJ2-1; TCRdb's D gene call, TRBD2, goes unchecked for lack of DNA. The CDR3 runs 16 residues. Germline CDR1 SGHTA, CDR2 FQGTGA. The CDR3 spells CASSLGAASGYNEQFF.

The rearrangement joins TRBV2 to TRBJ2-7; TCRdb selects TRBD2, and the lack of DNA leaves this call unchecked. Germline loops: CDR1 SNHLY, CDR2 FYNNEI. The CDR3 runs 16 residues. CDR3: CASQGGLALNVDEQYF.

V usage is TRBV6-2 or TRBV6-3 and J usage is TRBJ2-1; TCRdb selects TRBD1, and the lack of DNA leaves this call unchecked. Per germline, CDR1 MNHEY and CDR2 SVGEGT. The CDR3 length is 17 residues. This chain's CDR3 is CASSRSTGTGVRNEQFF.

The V call is TRBV7-6, the J call TRBJ1-1; TCRdb calls TRBD1, which cannot be checked without DNA. CDR1 SGHVS and CDR2 FNYEAQ come from the germline V gene. The CDR3 is 13 residues long. The CDR3 region is CASSLGGGQAAFF.